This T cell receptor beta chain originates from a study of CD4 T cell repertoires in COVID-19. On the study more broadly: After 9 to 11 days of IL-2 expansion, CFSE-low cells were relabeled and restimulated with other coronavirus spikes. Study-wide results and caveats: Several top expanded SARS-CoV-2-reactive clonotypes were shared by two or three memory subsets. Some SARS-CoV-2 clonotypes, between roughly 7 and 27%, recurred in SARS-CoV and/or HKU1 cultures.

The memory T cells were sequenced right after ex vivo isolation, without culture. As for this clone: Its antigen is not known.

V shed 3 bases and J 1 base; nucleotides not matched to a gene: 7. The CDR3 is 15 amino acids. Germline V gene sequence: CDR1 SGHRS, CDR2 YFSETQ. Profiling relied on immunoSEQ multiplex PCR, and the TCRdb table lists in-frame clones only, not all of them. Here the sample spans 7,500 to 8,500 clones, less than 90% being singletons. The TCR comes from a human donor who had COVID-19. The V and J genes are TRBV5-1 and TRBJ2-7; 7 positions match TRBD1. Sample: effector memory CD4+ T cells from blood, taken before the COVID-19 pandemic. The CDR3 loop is CASSYYPDRSYEQYF. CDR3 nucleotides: TGCGCCAGCAGCTACTATCCGGACAGGTCCTACGAGCAGTACTTC.